One sample yielded the 27 T cell receptor beta chains listed below, sequenced in a study of graft-versus-host responses after intestinal transplantation. No antigen is known for these receptors. Here immunoSEQ multiplex PCR was the method, and the copy in TCRdb shows in-frame clones only, minus some. The sample has about 78,000 clones, 90% seen once. The sample was unstimulated CD8+ T cells sorted from spleen or lymph node cells, taken before transplant. The receptors derive from a human donor who was the organ donor for an intestinal transplant.

A word on this clone: At one boundary the junction diverges from the germline segment, which might be a read error. The rearrangement joins TRBV6-1 to TRBJ1-1; D may be TRBD1 (6 bases). The CDR3 has 15 residues. The V gene's germline CDR1 is MNHNS and CDR2 SASEGT. The CDR3 nucleotides read TGTGCCAGCAGTGGTCGGGGGGGCAGGCCACTGAAGCTAATCTTT. Translation: CASSGRGGRPLKLIF.

This clone was seen a handful of times. The genes are TRBV6-5 and TRBJ2-1; 8 positions match TRBD2. Germline loops: CDR1 MNHEY, CDR2 SVGAGI. The junction had 5 bases not matched to a gene; V was cut back by 6 bases and J by 4 bases. The CDR3 loop spans 14 amino acids. The DNA for the CDR3 is TGTGCCAGCAGCGGACTAGCCAGTTACAATGAGCAGTTCTTC. It specifies CASSGLASYNEQFF.

This chain links TRBV5-1 with TRBJ1-5; possibly TRBD1 for D (5 bases). CDR3 length: 10 residues. The V gene's germline CDR1 is SGHRS and CDR2 YFSETQ. The CDR3 sequence is CTRGNQPQHF. The DNA of the CDR3 is TGCACACGGGGGAATCAGCCCCAGCATTTT.

The chain is built from TRBV5-6 and TRBJ1-2; 9 bases agree with TRBD1. The CDR3 runs 13 residues. The V gene end was trimmed by 4 bases and the J gene end by 5 bases; junction bases not matched to a gene: 3. Looked up from germline, CDR1 is SGHDT and CDR2 is YYEEEE. The CDR3 loop reads CASSGDRVYGYTF. The CDR3 bases are TGTGCCAGCAGCGGGGACAGGGTATATGGCTACACCTTC. Full variable domain (remainder filled in from reference TRBV5-6 and TRBJ1-2): DAGVTQSPTHLIKTRGQQVTLRCSPKSGHDTVSWYQQALGQGPQFIFQYYEEEERQRGNFPDRFSGHQFPNYSSELNVNALLLGDSALYLCASSGDRVYGYTFGSGTRLTVV.

The rearrangement joins TRBV11-2 to TRBJ2-7; D may be TRBD2 (5 bases). This CDR3 is 14 amino acids long. V gave up 5 bases and J gave up 6 bases, with 17 bases separating them. CDR1 and CDR2 from the germline V gene are SGHAT and FQNNGV. The CDR3 nucleotides are TGTGCCAGCAGCCTGGGTTATAGCGAGGGCGAGCAGTACGTC. Its protein is CASSLGYSEGEQYV.

V usage is TRBV4-1 and J usage is TRBJ1-1; 7 bases agree with TRBD1. The CDR3 runs to 14 residues. The germline gives CDR1 MGHRA, CDR2 YSYEKL. The junction had 13 bases not matched to a gene; V was cut back by 5 bases and J by 10 bases. The chain's CDR3 is CASSWDSPAQGAFF. DNA for the CDR3: TGCGCCAGCAGCTGGGACAGCCCCGCGCAGGGAGCTTTCTTT.

In this sample, this clone turned up a few times. The rearrangement joins TRBV6-1 to TRBJ1-6, with D hard to call. The germline gives CDR1 MNHNS, CDR2 SASEGT. The germline V and J ends were trimmed by 0 bases and 9 bases, with 12 bases remaining between them. CDR3 length: 15 residues. DNA of the CDR3: TGTGCCAGCAGTGAAGCGCTGGGCACCCCTTCACCCCTCCACTTT. Translation: CASSEALGTPSPLHF.

The CDR3 spells CASSWDSRTDTQYF. CDR3 in DNA: TGTGCCAGCAGCTGGGACTCCAGGACAGATACGCAGTATTTT. This chain links TRBV14 with TRBJ2-3, with D possibly being TRBD2 (6 bases). V was pared by 5 bases and J by 3 bases, with 12 bases between. The CDR3 consists of 14 residues. From germline, CDR1 is SGHDN and CDR2 FVKESK.

This chain uses TRBV28 with TRBJ1-2, with unresolved D. Per germline, CDR1 MDHEN and CDR2 SYDVKM. Trimming shortened V by 7 bases and J by 8 bases, and 17 bases separated the two germline ends. The CDR3 loop spans 13 amino acids. CDR3: CASTPIREEGYTF. The CDR3 DNA reads TGTGCCAGCACTCCCATAAGGGAGGAGGGCTACACCTTC.

There are a few counts of this clone. The chain links TRBV4-1 to TRBJ2-7; a weak D match, TRBD2 (5 bases). V lost 4 bases, J lost 1 base, and 14 bases lay in between. The CDR3 extends over 15 amino acids. Germline CDR1 and CDR2: MGHRA and YSYEKL. CDR3 DNA: TGCGCCAGCAGCCCGACTACATTCTATTCCTACGAGCAGTACGTC. Protein sequence: CASSPTTFYSYEQYV.

The CDR3 DNA reads as TGTGCCAGCAGTTACAGCGGTAGCACAGATACGCAGTATTTT. It is translated as CASSYSGSTDTQYF. The chain has TRBV6-6 and TRBJ2-3; weak D call: TRBD2 (5 bases). The CDR3 runs to 14 residues. The V and J ends lost 2 bases and 0 bases respectively, with 6 bases between them. The germline gives CDR1 MNHNY, CDR2 SVGAGI (reference sequence).

The chain uses TRBV15 and TRBJ2-3, with D hard to call. Trimming stripped 3 bases from V and 1 base from J, with 5 bases between. The CDR3 runs to 13 residues. CDR1 and CDR2 (germline): LNHNV, YYDKDF (reference sequence). In DNA form, the CDR3 reads TGTGCCACCAGCAGGGCTCGCACAGATACGCAGTATTTT. Its protein product is CATSRARTDTQYF.

The chain links TRBV7-3 to TRBJ2-2; D is possibly TRBD1 (5 bases). V was shortened by 5 bases and J by 3 bases, with 13 bases between the two germline ends. CDR3 length equals 15 residues. Germline V lookup: CDR1 SGHTA, CDR2 FQGTGA. CDR3 DNA: TGTGCCAGCAGCCTACAGGCTGCGGACACCGGGGAGCTGTTTTTT. Encoded protein: CASSLQAADTGELFF.

The CDR3 here is CASRTGTSSYNEQFF. CDR3 DNA sequence: TGTGCCAGCAGGACCGGGACTAGCTCCTACAATGAGCAGTTCTTC. This sequence joins TRBV7-8 and TRBJ2-1, with 8 bases lining up with TRBD2. The germline V gene encodes CDR1 SGHVS and CDR2 FQNEAQ. The CDR3 length is 15 residues. J gave up 0 bases and V 6 bases, and 4 bases lay outside the gene matches.

This chain connects TRBV13 to TRBJ1-1, with D tentatively TRBD1 (5 bases). CDR3 length equals 14 residues. Trimming shortened V by 3 bases and J by 4 bases, and 12 bases separated the two germline ends. Germline loops: CDR1 PRHDT, CDR2 FYEKMQ (reference sequence). The CDR3 is CASSFSRRGTEAFF. The CDR3 DNA sequence: TGTGCCAGCAGCTTCAGTCGGAGGGGCACTGAAGCTTTCTTT. Combining the CDR3 with reference TRBV13 and TRBJ1-1 gives the whole variable domain AAGVIQSPRHLIKEKRETATLKCYPIPRHDTVYWYQQGPGQDPQFLISFYEKMQSDKGSIPDRFSAQQFSDYHSELNMSSLELGDSALYFCASSFSRRGTEAFFGQGTRLTVV.

This clone has a single count. The V and J genes are TRBV5-6 and TRBJ1-1; TRBD1 agrees at 7 bases. V dropped 0 bases and J dropped 6; count of bases not matched to a gene: 11. The germline gives CDR1 SGHDT, CDR2 YYEEEE. There are 16 residues in the CDR3. CDR3 in amino acids: CASSLERRGLNAEAFF. The CDR3 DNA follows: TGTGCCAGCAGCTTGGAACGCAGGGGGTTAAACGCTGAAGCTTTCTTT.

The V and J genes are TRBV27 and TRBJ1-5; tentative D call: TRBD1 (5 bases). There are 13 residues in the CDR3. From germline, CDR1 is MNHEY and CDR2 SMNVEV (reference sequence). Trimming took 5 bases from V and 5 from J, leaving 10 bases between them. This CDR3 is CASSQTVDQPQHF. In DNA, the CDR3 is TGTGCCAGCAGTCAGACAGTAGATCAGCCCCAGCATTTT.

This chain connects TRBV27 to TRBJ2-2; 7 positions agree with TRBD1. V dropped 5 bases and J dropped 6; count of bases not matched to a gene: 6. CDR1 and CDR2 (germline): MNHEY, SMNVEV (reference sequence). CDR3 length: 14 amino acids. Here the CDR3 reads CASSPWTGAGELFF. The CDR3 nucleotides read TGTGCCAGCAGTCCGTGGACAGGTGCCGGGGAGCTGTTTTTT.

This chain joins TRBV2 and TRBJ2-5, with 7 bases fitting TRBD2. The V and J ends lost 6 bases and 2 bases, in that order; junction bases with no gene match: 9. This CDR3 region has 15 residues. Germline CDR1 is SNHLY and CDR2 is FYNNEI. The CDR3 nucleotides are TGTGCCAGCAGGACTAGCCCCAGCCCTCAAGAGACCCAGTACTTC. Its translation: CASRTSPSPQETQYF.

The CDR3 nucleotides are TGCGCCAGCAGCCAGGGACAGGGGGGGAACTATGGCTACACCTTC. This gives the protein CASSQGQGGNYGYTF. The rearrangement joins TRBV4-1 to TRBJ1-2, with 11 nucleotides matching TRBD1. The CDR3 contains 15 residues. From germline, CDR1 is MGHRA and CDR2 YSYEKL. V dropped 3 bases and J dropped 2; count of bases not matched to a gene: 2.

The rearrangement joins TRBV28 to TRBJ1-2; TRBD1 aligns across 9 bases. CDR3 size: 14 residues. V gave up 3 bases and J gave up 8 bases; unmatched junction bases: 7. From germline, CDR1 is MDHEN and CDR2 SYDVKM. CDR3 protein: CASSFIQGAGGYTF. Written as DNA, the CDR3 is TGTGCCAGCAGTTTCATACAGGGGGCGGGGGGCTACACCTTC.

The gene calls are TRBV5-4 and TRBJ1-2; TRBD1 agrees at 7 bases. The CDR3 contains 14 residues. Germline CDR1 SGHNT, CDR2 YYREEE (reference sequence). After removal of 1 base from V and 6 bases from J, the junction contained 6 bases not matched to a gene. This CDR3 reads CASSLRGGGDGYTF. The CDR3 DNA sequence: TGTGCCAGCAGCTTGCGAGGGGGCGGGGATGGCTACACCTTC. The variable domain in full, with the rest retrieved from reference TRBV5-4 and TRBJ1-2, is ETGVTQSPTHLIKTRGQQVTLRCSSQSGHNTVSWYQQALGQGPQFIFQYYREEENGRGNFPPRFSGLQFPNYSSELNVNALELDDSALYLCASSLRGGGDGYTFGSGTRLTVV.

The chain has TRBV7-9 and TRBJ1-1; 7 nucleotides match TRBD1. This CDR3 spans 16 amino acids. The V segment lost 5 bases and the J segment 0 bases; nucleotides outside the gene matches: 9. Germline loops: CDR1 SEHNR, CDR2 FQNEAQ (reference sequence). The CDR3 protein is CASSEAGGQLNTEAFF. The CDR3 DNA follows: TGTGCCAGCAGCGAAGCAGGGGGACAGTTGAACACTGAAGCTTTCTTT.

V gene TRBV5-1 combines with J gene TRBJ2-3, with 12 bases that match TRBD2. This CDR3 has 18 amino acids. CDR1 and CDR2 from the germline V gene are SGHRS and YFSETQ. V lost 3 bases, J lost 2 bases, and 10 bases stayed unmatched. Here the CDR3 DNA reads TGCGCCAGCAGCTCGGGAAACGGACTAGCGGGGTTCACAGATACGCAGTATTTT. It translates to CASSSGNGLAGFTDTQYF.

This rearrangement joins TRBV2 to TRBJ1-3; D ambiguous. V was pared by 6 bases and J by 1 base, with 13 bases between. This CDR3 is built from 15 residues. CDR1 is SNHLY and CDR2 is FYNNEI in the germline V gene. DNA of the CDR3: TGTGCCAGCAGGGGCAGTTCGCAGTCTGGAAACACCATATATTTT. It specifies CASRGSSQSGNTIYF.

The chain has TRBV5-1 and TRBJ1-1, with D perhaps TRBD1 (6 bases). Germline V CDR1 and CDR2: SGHRS, YFSETQ. The CDR3 consists of 15 residues. V lost 0 bases and J lost 6, with 15 bases in between. The CDR3 is CASSLVDRYPPEAFF. As DNA, the CDR3 is TGCGCCAGCAGCTTGGTAGACAGGTACCCTCCTGAAGCTTTCTTT.

The V and J genes are TRBV2 and TRBJ1-1, with D maybe TRBD1 (5 bases). From germline, CDR1 is SNHLY and CDR2 FYNNEI. The V end lost 4 bases, the J end lost 0 bases, and 12 bases lay between the germline ends. CDR3 length equals 15 residues. The CDR3 is CASSATTAMNTEAFF. As DNA, the CDR3 is TGTGCCAGCAGTGCCACGACAGCTATGAACACTGAAGCTTTCTTT.